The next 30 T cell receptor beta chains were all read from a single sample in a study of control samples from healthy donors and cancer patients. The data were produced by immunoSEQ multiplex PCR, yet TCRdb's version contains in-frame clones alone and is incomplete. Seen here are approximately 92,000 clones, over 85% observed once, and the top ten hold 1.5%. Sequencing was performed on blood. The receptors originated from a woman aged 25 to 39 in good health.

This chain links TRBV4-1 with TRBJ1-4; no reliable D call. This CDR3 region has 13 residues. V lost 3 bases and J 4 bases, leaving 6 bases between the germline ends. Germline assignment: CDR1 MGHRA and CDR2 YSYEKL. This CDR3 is CASSQLVNEKLFF. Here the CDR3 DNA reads TGCGCCAGCAGCCAGTTGGTTAATGAAAAACTGTTTTTT.

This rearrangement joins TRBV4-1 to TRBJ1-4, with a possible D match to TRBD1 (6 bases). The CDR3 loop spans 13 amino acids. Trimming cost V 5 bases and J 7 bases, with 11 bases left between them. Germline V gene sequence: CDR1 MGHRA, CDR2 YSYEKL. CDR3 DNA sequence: TGCGCCAGCAGCGTGACAGGTGGTGAAAAACTGTTTTTT. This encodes CASSVTGGEKLFF.

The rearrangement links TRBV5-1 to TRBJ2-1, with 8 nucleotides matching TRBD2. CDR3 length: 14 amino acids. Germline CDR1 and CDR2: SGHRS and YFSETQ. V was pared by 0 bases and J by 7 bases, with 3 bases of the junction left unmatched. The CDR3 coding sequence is TGCGCCAGCAGCTTGGCGCCTAGCGGGAATGAGCAGTTCTTC. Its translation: CASSLAPSGNEQFF.

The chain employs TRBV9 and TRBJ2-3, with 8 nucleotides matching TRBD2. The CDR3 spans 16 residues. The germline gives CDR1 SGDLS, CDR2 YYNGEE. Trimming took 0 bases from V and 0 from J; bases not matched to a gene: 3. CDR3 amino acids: CASSVESGSSTDTQYF. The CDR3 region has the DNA TGTGCCAGCAGCGTAGAGAGCGGGAGTAGCACAGATACGCAGTATTTT.

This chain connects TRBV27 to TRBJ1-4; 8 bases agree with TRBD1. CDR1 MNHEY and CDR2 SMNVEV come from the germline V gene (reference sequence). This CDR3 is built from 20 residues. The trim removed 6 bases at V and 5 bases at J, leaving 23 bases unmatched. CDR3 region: CASRPESQHTNRDRNEKLFF. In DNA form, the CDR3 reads TGTGCCAGCAGACCCGAGTCGCAACACACTAACCGGGACAGGAATGAAAAACTGTTTTTT.

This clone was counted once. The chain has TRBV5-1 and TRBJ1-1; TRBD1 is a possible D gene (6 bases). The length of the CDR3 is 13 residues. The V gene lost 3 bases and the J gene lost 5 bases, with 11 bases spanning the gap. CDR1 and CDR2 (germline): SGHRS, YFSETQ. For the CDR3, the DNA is TGCGCCAGCAGCTGGGACACTGGGACTGAAGCTTTCTTT. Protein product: CASSWDTGTEAFF.

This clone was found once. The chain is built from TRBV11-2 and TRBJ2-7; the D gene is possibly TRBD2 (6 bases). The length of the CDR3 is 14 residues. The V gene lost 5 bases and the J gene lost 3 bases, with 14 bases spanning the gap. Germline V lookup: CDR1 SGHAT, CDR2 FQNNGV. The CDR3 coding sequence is TGTGCCAGCAGCACAGCGGGTAGATACTACGAGCAGTACTTC. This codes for CASSTAGRYYEQYF.

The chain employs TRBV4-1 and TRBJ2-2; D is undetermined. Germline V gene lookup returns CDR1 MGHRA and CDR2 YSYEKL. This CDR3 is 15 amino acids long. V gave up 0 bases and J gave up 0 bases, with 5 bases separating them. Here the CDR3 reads CASSQEGPNTGELFF. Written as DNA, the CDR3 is TGCGCCAGCAGCCAAGAAGGTCCGAACACCGGGGAGCTGTTTTTT.

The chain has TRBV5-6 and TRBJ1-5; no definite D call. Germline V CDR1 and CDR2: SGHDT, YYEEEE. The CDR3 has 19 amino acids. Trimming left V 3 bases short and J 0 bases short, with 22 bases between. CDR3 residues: CASSSAGSSGPYSNQPQHF. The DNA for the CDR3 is TGTGCCAGCAGCTCAGCCGGGTCCAGCGGACCTTATAGCAATCAGCCCCAGCATTTT. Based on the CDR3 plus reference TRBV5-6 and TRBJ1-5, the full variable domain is DAGVTQSPTHLIKTRGQQVTLRCSPKSGHDTVSWYQQALGQGPQFIFQYYEEEERQRGNFPDRFSGHQFPNYSSELNVNALLLGDSALYLCASSSAGSSGPYSNQPQHFGDGTRLSIL.

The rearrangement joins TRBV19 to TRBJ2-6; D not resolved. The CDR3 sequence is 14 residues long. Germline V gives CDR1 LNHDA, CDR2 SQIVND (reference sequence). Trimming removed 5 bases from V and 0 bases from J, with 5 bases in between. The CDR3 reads CASSPGSGANVLTF. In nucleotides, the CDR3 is TGTGCCAGTAGTCCGGGCTCTGGGGCCAACGTCCTGACTTTC.

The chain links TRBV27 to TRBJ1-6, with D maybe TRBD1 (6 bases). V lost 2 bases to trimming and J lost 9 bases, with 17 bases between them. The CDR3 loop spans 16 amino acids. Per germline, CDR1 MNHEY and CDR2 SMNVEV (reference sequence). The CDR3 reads CASSLRFKGEGSPLHF. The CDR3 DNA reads TGTGCCAGCAGTTTAAGGTTTAAGGGGGAGGGTTCACCCCTCCACTTT.

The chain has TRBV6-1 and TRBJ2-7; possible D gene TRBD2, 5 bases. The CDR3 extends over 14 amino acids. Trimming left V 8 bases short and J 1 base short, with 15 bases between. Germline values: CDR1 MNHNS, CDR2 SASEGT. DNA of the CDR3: TGTGCCAGCGGTTTGAGCGGTGTTTCCTACGAGCAGTACTTC. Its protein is CASGLSGVSYEQYF.

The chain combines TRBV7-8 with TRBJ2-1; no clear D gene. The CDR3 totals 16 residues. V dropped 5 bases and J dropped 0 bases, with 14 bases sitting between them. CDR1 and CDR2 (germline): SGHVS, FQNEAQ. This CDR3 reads CASSRDPRSSYNEQFF. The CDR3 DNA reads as TGTGCCAGCAGCCGAGACCCACGGAGCTCCTACAATGAGCAGTTCTTC.

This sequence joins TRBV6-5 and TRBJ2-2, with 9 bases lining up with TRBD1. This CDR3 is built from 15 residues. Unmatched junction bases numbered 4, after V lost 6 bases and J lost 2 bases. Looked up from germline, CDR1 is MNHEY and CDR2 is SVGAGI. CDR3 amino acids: CASRKQGANTGELFF. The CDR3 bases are TGTGCCAGCAGAAAACAGGGGGCCAACACCGGGGAGCTGTTTTTT.

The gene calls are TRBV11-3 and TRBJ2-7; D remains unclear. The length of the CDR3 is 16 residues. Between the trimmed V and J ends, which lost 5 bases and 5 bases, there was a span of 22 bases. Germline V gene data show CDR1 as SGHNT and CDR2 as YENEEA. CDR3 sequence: CASSPTRAGIGHEQYF. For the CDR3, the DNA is TGTGCCAGCAGCCCGACCCGGGCAGGAATTGGTCACGAGCAGTACTTC.

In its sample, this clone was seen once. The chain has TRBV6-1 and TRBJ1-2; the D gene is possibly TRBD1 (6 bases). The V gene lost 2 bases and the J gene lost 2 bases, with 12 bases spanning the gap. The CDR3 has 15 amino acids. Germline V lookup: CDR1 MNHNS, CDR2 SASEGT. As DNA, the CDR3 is TGTGCCAGCAGTGAAAACCAACAGGGCAACTATGGCTACACCTTC. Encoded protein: CASSENQQGNYGYTF.

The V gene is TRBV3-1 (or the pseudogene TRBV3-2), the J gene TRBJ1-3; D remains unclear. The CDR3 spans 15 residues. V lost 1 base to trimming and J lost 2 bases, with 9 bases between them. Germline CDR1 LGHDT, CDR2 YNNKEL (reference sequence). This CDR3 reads CASSQGAMAGNTIYF. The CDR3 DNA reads TGTGCCAGCAGCCAAGGTGCGATGGCTGGAAACACCATATATTTT.

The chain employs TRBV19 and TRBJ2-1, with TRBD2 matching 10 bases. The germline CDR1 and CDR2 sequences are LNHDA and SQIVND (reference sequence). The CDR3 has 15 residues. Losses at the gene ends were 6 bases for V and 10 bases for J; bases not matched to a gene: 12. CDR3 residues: CASRSRRDSGGEQFF. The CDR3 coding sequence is TGTGCCAGTAGATCCCGACGGGATAGCGGGGGGGAGCAGTTCTTC.

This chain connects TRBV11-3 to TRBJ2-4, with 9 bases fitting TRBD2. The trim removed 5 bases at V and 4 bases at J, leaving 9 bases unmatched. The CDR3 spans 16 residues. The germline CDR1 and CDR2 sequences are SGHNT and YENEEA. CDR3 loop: CASSPGLALGKNIQYF. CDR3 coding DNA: TGTGCCAGCAGCCCCGGACTAGCGTTGGGTAAAAACATTCAGTACTTC. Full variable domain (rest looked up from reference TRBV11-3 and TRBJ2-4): EAGVVQSPRYKIIEKKQPVAFWCNPISGHNTLYWYLQNLGQGPELLIRYENEEAVDDSQLPKDRFSAERLKGVDSTLKIQPAELGDSAVYLCASSPGLALGKNIQYFGAGTRLSVL.

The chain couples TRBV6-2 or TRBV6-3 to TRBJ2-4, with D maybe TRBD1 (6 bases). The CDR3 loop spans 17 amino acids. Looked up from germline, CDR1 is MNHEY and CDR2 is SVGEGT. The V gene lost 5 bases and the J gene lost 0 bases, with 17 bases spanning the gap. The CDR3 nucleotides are TGTGCCAGCAGTCTGACAGGAGCAAATCTAGCCAAAAACATTCAGTACTTC. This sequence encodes CASSLTGANLAKNIQYF.

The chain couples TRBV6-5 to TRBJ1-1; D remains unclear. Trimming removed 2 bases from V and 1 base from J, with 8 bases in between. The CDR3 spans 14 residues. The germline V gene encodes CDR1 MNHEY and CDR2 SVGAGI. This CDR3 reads CASSYHSQNTEAFF. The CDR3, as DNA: TGTGCCAGCAGTTACCACAGCCAGAACACTGAAGCTTTCTTT.

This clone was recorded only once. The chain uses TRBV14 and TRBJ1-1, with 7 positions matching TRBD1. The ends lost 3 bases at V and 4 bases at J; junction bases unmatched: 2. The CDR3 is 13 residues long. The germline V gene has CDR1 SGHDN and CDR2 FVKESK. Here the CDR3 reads CASSQYRGTEAFF. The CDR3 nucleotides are TGTGCCAGCAGCCAGTACAGGGGCACTGAAGCTTTCTTT.

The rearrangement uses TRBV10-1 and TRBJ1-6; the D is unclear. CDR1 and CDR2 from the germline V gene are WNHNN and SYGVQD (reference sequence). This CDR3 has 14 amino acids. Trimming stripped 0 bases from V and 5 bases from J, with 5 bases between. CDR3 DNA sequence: TGCGCCAGCAGTGAGTCCCAGGATAATTCACCCCTCCACTTT. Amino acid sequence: CASSESQDNSPLHF.

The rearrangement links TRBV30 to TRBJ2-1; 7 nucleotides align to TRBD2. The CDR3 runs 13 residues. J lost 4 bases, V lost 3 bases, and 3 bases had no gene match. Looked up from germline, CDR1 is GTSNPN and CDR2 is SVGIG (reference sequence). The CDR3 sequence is CAWSGGIYNEQFF. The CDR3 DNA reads TGTGCCTGGAGCGGGGGGATTTACAATGAGCAGTTCTTC.

The CDR3 spells CASSADETTSGYTF. The CDR3 DNA is TGTGCCAGCAGCGCGGACGAGACGACCTCTGGCTACACCTTC. The chain has TRBV9 and TRBJ1-2; D is ambiguous. CDR3 length: 14 residues. V lost 3 bases and J 7 bases, leaving 16 bases between the germline ends. Germline lookup yields CDR1 SGDLS and CDR2 YYNGEE.

The DNA for the CDR3 is TGTGCCAGCAGTTTATATGACAGGACCCAAAAACTGTTTTTT. This gives the protein CASSLYDRTQKLFF. V is TRBV27 and J is TRBJ1-4; weak D call: TRBD1 (6 bases). Trimming removed 1 base from V and 9 bases from J, with 12 bases in between. The CDR3 covers 14 residues. Germline V gene sequence: CDR1 MNHEY, CDR2 SMNVEV (reference sequence). Supplemented by reference TRBV27 and TRBJ1-4, the full variable domain reads EAQVTQNPRYLITVTGKKLTVTCSQNMNHEYMSWYRQDPGLGLRQIYYSMNVEVTDKGDVPEGYKVSRKEKRNFPLILESPSPNQTSLYFCASSLYDRTQKLFFGSGTQLSVL.

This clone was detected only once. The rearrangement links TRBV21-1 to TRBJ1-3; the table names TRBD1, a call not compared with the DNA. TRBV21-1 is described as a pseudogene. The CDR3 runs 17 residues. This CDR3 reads CASSKPGTHQSGNTIYF. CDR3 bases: TGTGCCAGCAGCAAACCCGGGACACACCAATCTGGAAACACCATATATTTT.

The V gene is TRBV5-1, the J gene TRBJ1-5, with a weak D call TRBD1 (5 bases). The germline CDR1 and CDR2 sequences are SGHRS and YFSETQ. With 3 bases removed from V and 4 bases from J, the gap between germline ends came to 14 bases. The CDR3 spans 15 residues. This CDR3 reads CASSSLGGLNQPQHF. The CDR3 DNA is TGCGCCAGCAGCTCCCTCGGGGGATTGAATCAGCCCCAGCATTTT.

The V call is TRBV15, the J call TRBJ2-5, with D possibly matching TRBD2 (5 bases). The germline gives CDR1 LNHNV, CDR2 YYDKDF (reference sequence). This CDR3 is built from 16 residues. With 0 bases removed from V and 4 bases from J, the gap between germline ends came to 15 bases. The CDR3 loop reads CATSRDYYGERETQYF. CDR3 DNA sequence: TGTGCCACCAGCAGAGATTATTATGGGGAGCGAGAGACCCAGTACTTC.

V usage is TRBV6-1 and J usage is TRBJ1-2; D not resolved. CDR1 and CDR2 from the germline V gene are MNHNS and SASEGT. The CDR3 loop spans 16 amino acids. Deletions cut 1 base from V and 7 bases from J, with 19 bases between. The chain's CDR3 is CASSEDWASMFGGYTF. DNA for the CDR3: TGTGCCAGCAGTGAAGACTGGGCCTCGATGTTCGGTGGCTACACCTTC.